This T cell receptor beta chain was sequenced during a study of blood T cell repertoires in COVID-19. Study summary: COVID-19 samples from acute and convalescent phases originated in the United States, Italy and Spain.

This table comes from immunoSEQ multiplex PCR, and its TCRdb copy is limited to in-frame clones, with some not included. The sample includes a few hundred thousand clones, approximately 80% of them seen just once. Input material: peripheral blood. This receptor was taken from a man aged 80 or over with acute or convalescent COVID-19.

The CDR3 DNA sequence: TGTGCCTGGAAGGAGGACGCATGGGGAGAGCAGTACTTC. Translating gives CAWKEDAWGEQYF. The rearrangement joins TRBV30 to TRBJ2-7, with a weak D call TRBD2 (5 bases). The CDR3 spans 13 residues. Trimming removed 4 bases at V and 7 bases at J, with 17 bases between. Germline CDR1 is GTSNPN and CDR2 is SVGIG (reference sequence).